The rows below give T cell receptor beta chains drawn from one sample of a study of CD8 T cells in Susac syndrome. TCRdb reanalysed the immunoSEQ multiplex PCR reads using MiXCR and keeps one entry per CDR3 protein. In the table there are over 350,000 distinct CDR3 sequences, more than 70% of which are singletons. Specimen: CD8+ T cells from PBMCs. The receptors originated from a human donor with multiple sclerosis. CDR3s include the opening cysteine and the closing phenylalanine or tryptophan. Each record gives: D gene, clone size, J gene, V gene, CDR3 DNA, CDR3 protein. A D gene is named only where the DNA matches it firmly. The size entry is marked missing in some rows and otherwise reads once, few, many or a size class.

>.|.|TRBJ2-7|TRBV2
TGTGCCAGCAGTGTTTACGAGCAGTACTTC
CASSVYEQYF
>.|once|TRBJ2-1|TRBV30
TGTGCCTGGAGTCCTGACACAAACTACAATGAGCAGTTCTTC
CAWSPDTNYNEQFF
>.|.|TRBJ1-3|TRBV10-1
TGCGCCAGCAGTGAACGACAGGGAAACACCATATATTTT
CASSERQGNTIYF
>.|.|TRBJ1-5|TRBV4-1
TGCGCCAGCAGCACGACAGAGTATAGCAATCAGCCCCAGCATTTT
CASSTTEYSNQPQHF
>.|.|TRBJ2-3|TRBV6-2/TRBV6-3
TGTGCCAGCAGTTCCTCTATTTATTTGACAGATACGCAGTATTTT
CASSSSIYLTDTQYF
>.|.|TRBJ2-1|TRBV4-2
TGTGCCAGCAGCCAAGCGTGGGATGAGCAGTTCTTC
CASSQAWDEQFF
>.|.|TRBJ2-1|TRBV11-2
TGTGCCAGCAGCTTACGACACAATGAGCGGTTCTTC
CASSLRHNERFF
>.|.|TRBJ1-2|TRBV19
TGTGCCAGTAGGGGCGGGGATGGCTACACCTTC
CASRGGDGYTF
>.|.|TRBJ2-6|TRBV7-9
TGTGCCCCCGCGGCTGGGGCCAACGTCCTGACTTTC
CAPAAGANVLTF
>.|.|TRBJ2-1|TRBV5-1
TGCGCCAGCGGGCTAGCATCCAATGAGCAGTTCTTC
CASGLASNEQFF
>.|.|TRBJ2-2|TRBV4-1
TGCGCCAGCAGCAACCAGGGGTTGAACACCGGGGAGCTGTTTTTT
CASSNQGLNTGELFF
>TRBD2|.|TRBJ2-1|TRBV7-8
TGTGCCAGCAGCCCGACTTGGGCTAGCGGGGGCAATGAGCAGTTCTTC
CASSPTWASGGNEQFF
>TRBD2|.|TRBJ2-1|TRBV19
TGTGCCAGTACCCCGGGGGGGCTGGATGAGCAGTTCTTC
CASTPGGLDEQFF
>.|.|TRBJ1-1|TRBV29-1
TGCAGCGTTGATATAACTGATCGGAACACTGAAGCTTTCTTT
CSVDITDRNTEAFF
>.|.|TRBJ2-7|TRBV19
TGTGCCAGTAGTATGGGTAGGGGCTACGAGCAGTACTTC
CASSMGRGYEQYF
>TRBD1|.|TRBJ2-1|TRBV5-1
TGCGCCAGCAGCACAACCCGGACAGGGGACCACAATGAGCGGTTCTTC
CASSTTRTGDHNERFF
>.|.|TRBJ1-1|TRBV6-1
TGTGCCAGCAGTGATCTCTCCGGGTACACTGAAGCTTTCTTT
CASSDLSGYTEAFF
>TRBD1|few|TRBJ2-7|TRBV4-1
TGCGCCAGCAGCCCCCGCCCCGGGGGGACAGGGGTGAGCGAGCAGTACTTC
CASSPRPGGTGVSEQYF
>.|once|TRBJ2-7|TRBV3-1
TGTGCCAGCAGCCATCGGTACAGGGACTACAACTACGAGCAGTACTTC
CASSHRYRDYNYEQYF
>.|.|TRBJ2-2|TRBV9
TGTGCCAGCAGCGTAGTGCCAGGGGCCGACGGGGAGCTGTTTTTT
CASSVVPGADGELFF
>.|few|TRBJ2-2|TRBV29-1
TGCAGCGTTGGGGGACCCTTTACCGGGGAGCTGTTTTTT
CSVGGPFTGELFF
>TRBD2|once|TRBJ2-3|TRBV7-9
TGTGCCAGCAGCGTGACTAGCGGGAGGACAGATACGCAGTATTTT
CASSVTSGRTDTQYF
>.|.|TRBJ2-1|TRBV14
TGTGCCAGCAGCCAACAGGCGGGGTACAATGAGCAGTTCTTC
CASSQQAGYNEQFF
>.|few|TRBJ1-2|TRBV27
TGTGCCAGCAGTTTCGGGCAGGGGAATGGCTACACCTTC
CASSFGQGNGYTF
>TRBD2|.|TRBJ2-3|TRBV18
TGTGCCAGCTCACCACCGATTTCGGCCCGGCTAGCGGGAGCCGGAGATACGCAGTATTTT
CASSPPISARLAGAGDTQYF
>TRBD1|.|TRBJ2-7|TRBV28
TGTGCCAGCAGTTATGACAGGGGAATCGGCGAGCAGTACTTC
CASSYDRGIGEQYF
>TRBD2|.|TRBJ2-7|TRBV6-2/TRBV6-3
TGTGCCAGCAGTTACGCCAGCGGGGAGCTCTACGAGCAGTACTTC
CASSYASGELYEQYF
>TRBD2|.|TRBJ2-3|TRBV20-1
TGCAGTGCTAGGGGACTAGCGGGGGGGCCACCAGATACGCAGTATTTT
CSARGLAGGPPDTQYF
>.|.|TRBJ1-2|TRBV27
TGTGCCAGCAGTCCCTTAGCCTTCAGGCCTGGCTACACCTTC
CASSPLAFRPGYTF
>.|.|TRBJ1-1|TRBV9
TGTGCCAGCAGCGCCCGTGGGGATGACACTGAAGCTTTCTTT
CASSARGDDTEAFF
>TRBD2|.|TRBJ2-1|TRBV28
TGTGCCAGCAGTTTATCGGCCAGGGAGAGCAACGCGGGAGAGAACAATGAGCAGTTCTTC
CASSLSARESNAGENNEQFF
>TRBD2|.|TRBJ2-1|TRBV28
TGTGCCAGCAGTCCCCGGACTAGCGGGCATCTGAATGAGCAGTTCTTC
CASSPRTSGHLNEQFF
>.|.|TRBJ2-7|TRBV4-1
TGCGCCAGCAGCCACCAGAGGACGGCGTCCGAGCAGTACTTC
CASSHQRTASEQYF
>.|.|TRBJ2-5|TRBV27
TGTGCCAGCAGTTTAGGGGCTAAAGAGACCCAGTACTTC
CASSLGAKETQYF
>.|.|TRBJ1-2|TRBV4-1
TGCGCCAGCAGCCAATCCCACGCGGGGGCGAACTATGGCTACACCTTC
CASSQSHAGANYGYTF
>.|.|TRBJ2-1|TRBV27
TGTGCCAGCAGTTTAGGACTGAACAATGAGCAGTTCTTC
CASSLGLNNEQFF
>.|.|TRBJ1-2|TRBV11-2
TGTGCCAGCAGCGCCGGGACGGCTTATGGAGAGGGCTACACCTTC
CASSAGTAYGEGYTF
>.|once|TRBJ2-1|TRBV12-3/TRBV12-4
TGTGCCAGCACCCCTGATAGGGAATCCTACAATGAGCAGTTCTTC
CASTPDRESYNEQFF
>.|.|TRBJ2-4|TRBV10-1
TGCGCCAGCAGTGAGGGCTGGGTGGGCAAAAACATTCAGTACTTC
CASSEGWVGKNIQYF
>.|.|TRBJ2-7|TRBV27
TGTGCCAGCAGACCGACAGGGAGGCTAGTAAGCGAGCAGTACTTC
CASRPTGRLVSEQYF
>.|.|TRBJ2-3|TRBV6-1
TGTGCCAGCATAAGCCTTACTATTAGCACAGATACGCAGTATTTT
CASISLTISTDTQYF
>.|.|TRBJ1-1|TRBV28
TGTGCCAGCAGTTTCGAGGGGGGCTCTGAAGCTTTCTTT
CASSFEGGSEAFF
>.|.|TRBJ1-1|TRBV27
TGTGCCAGCAGTTTGCAGTGGGGGTGGACTGAAGCTTTCTTT
CASSLQWGWTEAFF
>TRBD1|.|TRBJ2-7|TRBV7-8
TGTGCCAGCAGGGAGGACAGGGGAGGCTACGAGCAGTACTTC
CASREDRGGYEQYF
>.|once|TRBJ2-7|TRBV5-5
TGTGCCAGCAGCTTGTTTGTTGGTTCGGGGGACGAGCAGTACTTC
CASSLFVGSGDEQYF
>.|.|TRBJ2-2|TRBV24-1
TGTGCCACCAGTGAATACACTAGCTCGGGCACCGGGGAGCTGTTTTTT
CATSEYTSSGTGELFF
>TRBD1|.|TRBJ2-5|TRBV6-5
TGTGCCAGCAGGGACAGGGCTTTGACCCAGTACTTC
CASRDRALTQYF
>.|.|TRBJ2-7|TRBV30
TGTGCCTGGGAGGCGGGTAGGCTGTACTTC
CAWEAGRLYF
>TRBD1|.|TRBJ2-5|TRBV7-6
TGTGCCAGCAGCTTAGCGTTCGGACAGGAAGAGACCCAGTACTTC
CASSLAFGQEETQYF
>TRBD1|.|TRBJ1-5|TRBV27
TGTGCCAGCTCAAAACAGGGGCCTAAAGACAATCAGCCCCAGCATTTT
CASSKQGPKDNQPQHF
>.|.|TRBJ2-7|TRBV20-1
TGCAGTGCTAGTTCAGAAGTAGACTACGAGCAGTACTTC
CSASSEVDYEQYF
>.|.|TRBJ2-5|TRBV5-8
TGTGCCAGCAGCTTGGGTACGGTCCAAGAGACCCAGTACTTC
CASSLGTVQETQYF
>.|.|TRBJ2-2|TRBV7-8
TGTGCCAGCTGCCCGGGACCGATGAACACCGGGGAGCTGTTTTTT
CASCPGPMNTGELFF
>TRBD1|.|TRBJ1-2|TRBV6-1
TGTGCCAGCAGTGGGGACAGGGGGCACTATGGCTACACCTTC
CASSGDRGHYGYTF
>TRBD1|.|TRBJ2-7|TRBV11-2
TGTGCCAGCAGCTTGTGGGGACAGGGGTTGACCTACGAGCAGTACTTC
CASSLWGQGLTYEQYF
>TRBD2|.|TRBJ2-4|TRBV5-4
TGTGCCAGCAGCCCCTTTAGAGCGGGAGGGCCCATCATTCAGTACTTC
CASSPFRAGGPIIQYF
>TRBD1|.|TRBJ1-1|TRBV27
TGTGCCAGCAGTTTATCAGGACAGGATAAAGCTTTCTTT
CASSLSGQDKAFF
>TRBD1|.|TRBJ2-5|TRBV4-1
TGCGCCAGCAGCCAAGACGGAGGACAGGGGCTCGGGGAGACCCAGTACTTC
CASSQDGGQGLGETQYF
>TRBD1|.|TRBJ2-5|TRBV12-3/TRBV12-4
TGTGCCAGCGCAGACAGGGCAGAGACCCAGTACTTC
CASADRAETQYF
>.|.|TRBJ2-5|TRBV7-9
TGTGCCAGCGGTGCCAGCCAAGAGACCCAGTACTTC
CASGASQETQYF